This T cell receptor beta chain originates from a study of T cell changes during pregnancy in multiple sclerosis. CDR1 KGHSH and CDR2 LQKENI come from the germline V gene. V shed 3 bases and J shed 1 base, with 11 bases lying between them. This CDR3 comprises 15 residues. TCRdb's copy holds only in-frame clones and misses some; the assay was immunoSEQ multiplex PCR. The table records roughly 50,000 clones, around 92% of them present only once. The TCR comes from a female donor with multiple sclerosis, enrolled in a pregnancy study. This specimen was CD4+ T cells from peripheral blood mononuclear cells, taken in the third trimester of pregnancy. The chain combines TRBV18 with TRBJ2-3; D is possibly TRBD1 (5 bases). CDR3 in DNA: TGTGCCAGCTCACCTCTGCGGACACGCACAGATACGCAGTATTTT. Residues: CASSPLRTRTDTQYF.